The subject of this entry is one T cell receptor beta chain. This sample stems from a study of siplizumab effects on memory and regulatory T cells. Germline-derived CDR1 and CDR2 are SGHDN and FVKESK. The CDR3 is 16 residues long. J was trimmed by 6 bases and V by 4 bases; bases with no gene match: 11. Produced via immunoSEQ multiplex PCR; TCRdb's table is partial and in-frame only. Of about 100,000 clones listed, about 94% are singletons. The TCR originated in a human donor in good health. The rearrangement joins TRBV14 to TRBJ2-1; the match to TRBD2 covers 8 bases. The specimen sequenced was non-Treg CD4+ T cells sorted from blood. CDR3 DNA sequence: TGTGCCAGCAGCCCGACCGAGCGGGAGATAGTCAATGAGCAGTTCTTC. This translates into CASSPTEREIVNEQFF.